This T cell receptor beta chain emerged from a study of preoperative IRX-2 immunotherapy in early breast cancer. Treatment in this sample: preoperative locoregional IRX-2 cytokine immunotherapy. Patients received preoperative, locoregional IRX-2 cytokine immunotherapy in a phase Ib study. The table came from immunoSEQ multiplex PCR; TCRdb's copy has only in-frame clones and leaves some out. The table includes about 19,000 clones, around 81% detected once. The CDR3 covers 14 residues. V was pared by 7 bases and J by 6 bases, with 18 bases between. The V gene's germline CDR1 is MNHGY and CDR2 SAAAGT. The chain is built from TRBV6-8 and TRBJ1-1, with D uncertain. Sequenced here: lymph node tissue, sampled after IRX-2 immunotherapy. The sequence came from a human donor with breast cancer. CDR3 region: CASTWGERPSEAFF. CDR3 bases: TGTGCCAGCACCTGGGGAGAACGCCCCTCTGAAGCTTTCTTT.